These 3 T cell receptor beta chains were sequenced from one sample in a study of memory CD4+ T cells and cytomegalovirus serostatus. Single viable CD3+CD4+CD8-CD45RO+ cells were sorted as the memory CD4+ T cells. The assay was immunoSEQ multiplex PCR, and TCRdb's table has in-frame clones only and misses some. Among some 95,000 clones, 80% were seen once, and the ten largest hold roughly 4%. Sequences were obtained from memory CD4+ T cells from blood. These receptor sequences come from an adult in good health and CMV-seropositive.

This clone was seen only once. One junction end does not reproduce the germline sequence, and a read error may be involved. The V call is TRBV2, the J call TRBJ2-2; 10 bases align to TRBD2. From germline, CDR1 is SNHLY and CDR2 FYNNEI. The CDR3 sequence is 15 residues long. The CDR3: CASREGAGGTGELFF. The CDR3 bases are TGTGCCAGCAGGGAAGGAGCGGGAGGGACCGGGGAGCTGTTTTTT.

The J gene is TRBJ1-1, the V gene TRBV14, with unresolved D. V was cut by 3 bases and J by 3 bases, with 5 bases left in between. From germline, CDR1 is SGHDN and CDR2 FVKESK. The CDR3 is 12 amino acids. CDR3 DNA sequence: TGTGCCAGCAGCCATCCGTACACTGAAGCTTTCTTT. It codes for CASSHPYTEAFF.

This clone appeared a single time. The genes are TRBV6-1 and TRBJ2-7, with 8 bases aligning to TRBD1. Germline loops: CDR1 MNHNS, CDR2 SASEGT. V dropped 8 bases and J dropped 1; count of bases not matched to a gene: 10. CDR3 length equals 15 residues. CDR3 residues: CASFPGQGGSYEQYF. The CDR3 region has the DNA TGTGCCAGCTTCCCCGGACAGGGTGGTTCCTACGAGCAGTACTTC.